A selection of T cell receptor beta chains follows, all from one sample in a study of response to subunit inactivated influenza vaccine. TCRdb reprocessed the RT-PCR reads with MiXCR, giving one entry per CDR3 protein. The sample consists of hundreds of thousands of distinct CDR3 sequences, about 11% of them appearing once. This specimen consisted of PBMCs from blood, obtained on the day of vaccination. The receptors come from a man aged 50 to 60 who received an inactivated influenza vaccine. Both conserved end residues are part of each CDR3. The D gene is left open where the match is weak. Clone size is not always given. Where it is, it says once, few, many or a class for expanded clones.

>few|TRBV7-2|TRBJ2-7|NA
CASSLSGGHSYEQYF
TGTGCCAGCAGCTTATCCGGGGGCCATTCCTACGAGCAGTACTTC
>NA|TRBV20-1|TRBJ2-1|NA
CSARGSRSYNEQFF
TGCAGTGCGAGGGGTAGTCGCTCCTACAATGAGCAGTTCTTC
>few|TRBV12-3/TRBV12-4|TRBJ2-7|TRBD2
CASSLYAGGDEQYF
TGTGCCAGCAGTTTATACGCGGGAGGGGACGAGCAGTACTTC
>NA|TRBV4-3|TRBJ2-7|TRBD1
CASSQLAGTGRYEQYF
TGCGCCAGCAGCCAGCTCGCCGGGACAGGGCGCTACGAGCAGTACTTC
>NA|TRBV19|TRBJ1-5|NA
CASSRPGGGDQPQHF
TGTGCCAGTAGTAGGCCAGGCGGCGGTGATCAGCCCCAGCATTTT
>many|TRBV20-1|TRBJ1-1|NA
CSAREGNTEAFF
TGCAGTGCTAGAGAAGGAAACACTGAAGCTTTCTTT
>many|TRBV5-1|TRBJ2-2|NA
CASSLGAGTNGELFF
TGCGCCAGCAGCTTGGGTGCCGGGACGAACGGGGAGCTGTTTTTT
>many|TRBV20-1|TRBJ2-1|TRBD1
CSAPGQGHYSYNEQFF
TGCAGTGCTCCAGGACAGGGCCACTACTCCTACAATGAGCAGTTCTTC
>NA|TRBV6-1|TRBJ2-2|NA
CASSPYGGAGELFF
TGTGCCAGCAGTCCTTACGGAGGGGCCGGGGAGCTGTTTTTT
>NA|TRBV3-1|TRBJ1-3|NA
CASSQGRQGHSGNTIYF
TGTGCCAGCAGCCAAGGACGTCAGGGCCACTCTGGAAACACCATATATTTT
>NA|TRBV27|TRBJ2-1|NA
CASSLKWTPLSPGSYNEQFF
TGTGCCAGCAGTTTAAAGTGGACACCGTTATCACCTGGGAGCTACAATGAGCAGTTCTTC
>few|TRBV12-3/TRBV12-4|TRBJ2-6|NA
CASSFSVGLGAGANVLTF
TGTGCCAGCAGTTTCAGTGTGGGTCTGGGGGCTGGGGCCAACGTCCTGACTTTC
>NA|TRBV7-9|TRBJ2-1|TRBD2
CASSQLTSGSIRNEQFF
TGTGCCAGCAGCCAACTGACTAGCGGGAGCATTAGGAATGAGCAGTTCTTC
>NA|TRBV20-1|TRBJ2-1|TRBD2
CSAKRLADEQFF
TGCAGTGCCAAAAGACTAGCTGATGAGCAGTTCTTC
>NA|TRBV29-1|TRBJ1-1|NA
CSVTENTEAFF
TGCAGCGTTACAGAAAACACTGAAGCTTTCTTT
>NA|TRBV6-2/TRBV6-3|TRBJ2-1|NA
CASSYSTDPGPRGRPGF
TGTGCCAGCAGTTACTCGACGGATCCGGGCCCCCGGGGCAGGCCGGGCTTC
>few|TRBV7-2|TRBJ2-7|NA
CASSPRAEETSYEQYF
TGTGCCAGCAGCCCTCGGGCGGAGGAAACTTCCTACGAGCAGTACTTC
>few|TRBV7-2|TRBJ2-1|TRBD2
CASSLMEAGGVWNEQFF
TGTGCCAGCAGCTTAATGGAGGCGGGAGGGGTATGGAATGAGCAGTTCTTC
>few|TRBV24-1|TRBJ2-5|NA
CATSDLSGTQETQYF
TGTGCCACCAGTGATCTATCAGGGACCCAAGAGACCCAGTACTTC
>NA|TRBV5-1|TRBJ2-7|NA
CASSLEGPRTYEQYF
TGCGCCAGCAGCTTGGAAGGACCGCGGACTTACGAGCAGTACTTC
>few|TRBV7-9|TRBJ2-5|TRBD2
CASSFERTSGSQETQYF
TGTGCCAGCAGCTTCGAAAGGACTAGCGGGTCGCAAGAGACCCAGTACTTC
>few|TRBV14|TRBJ1-4|NA
CASSQLRHVEKLFF
TGTGCCAGCAGCCAACTAAGGCATGTTGAAAAACTGTTTTTT
>few|TRBV9|TRBJ2-1|TRBD2
CASSVARWEGRGDEQFF
TGTGCCAGCAGCGTAGCTAGATGGGAGGGCCGAGGAGATGAGCAGTTCTTC
>NA|TRBV12-3/TRBV12-4|TRBJ2-3|NA
CASSLLARVKYF
TGTGCCAGCAGTTTATTGGCCAGGGTCAAGTATTTT
>few|TRBV7-8|TRBJ1-4|NA
CASSRGGTTTNEKLFF
TGTGCCAGCAGCCGTGGTGGAACTACAACTAATGAAAAACTGTTTTTT
>many|TRBV5-5|TRBJ2-5|NA
CASSLYRQSILGETQYF
TGTGCCAGCAGCTTGTACAGACAGTCCATCCTCGGGGAGACCCAGTACTTC
>few|TRBV27|TRBJ2-7|NA
CASSLSPTLAFDEQYF
TGTGCCAGCAGTTTATCCCCCACCCTGGCGTTCGACGAGCAGTACTTC
>NA|TRBV7-2|TRBJ2-1|TRBD2
CASSRSLGLADYNEQFF
TGTGCCAGCAGCCGGTCTCTGGGCCTAGCGGACTACAATGAGCAGTTCTTC
>few|TRBV9|TRBJ2-5|TRBD2
CASSPAGTSATETQYF
TGTGCCAGCAGCCCCGCCGGGACTAGCGCCACAGAGACCCAGTACTTC
>few|TRBV5-4|TRBJ2-1|TRBD2
CASRGGLAGDSEQFF
TGTGCCAGCAGGGGAGGACTAGCGGGAGATAGTGAGCAGTTCTTC
>few|TRBV20-1|TRBJ2-5|NA
CSARETVKETQYF
TGCAGTGCTAGAGAGACAGTTAAAGAGACCCAGTACTTC
>NA|TRBV7-2|TRBJ2-7|NA
CASSSWTDSYEQYF
TGTGCCAGCAGCTCCTGGACGGACTCCTACGAGCAGTACTTC
>few|TRBV7-9|TRBJ2-7|NA
CASSPEGRSSYEQYF
TGTGCCAGCAGCCCAGAGGGGCGAAGCTCCTACGAGCAGTACTTC
>NA|TRBV11-2|TRBJ2-6|TRBD1
CASSPLDRGLSGANVLTF
TGTGCCAGCAGCCCCTTGGACAGGGGATTGTCTGGGGCCAACGTCCTGACTTTC
>NA|TRBV7-9|TRBJ2-7|TRBD2
CASRSGGELYEQYF
TGTGCCAGCAGAAGCGGGGGAGAGCTCTACGAGCAGTACTTC
>few|TRBV28|TRBJ2-1|TRBD2
CASSSLAGGPGYNEQFF
TGTGCCAGCAGTAGTTTGGCGGGAGGGCCGGGGTACAATGAGCAGTTCTTC
>few|TRBV19|TRBJ1-1|NA
CASSPWTQNTEAFF
TGTGCCAGTAGTCCCTGGACACAGAACACTGAAGCTTTCTTT
>NA|TRBV9|TRBJ1-6|NA
CASSAPGRYNSPLHF
TGTGCCAGCAGCGCCCCGGGACGGTATAATTCACCCCTCCACTTT
>many|TRBV3-1|TRBJ1-2|NA
CASSRGSSYGYTF
TGTGCCAGCAGCCGAGGGTCCTCCTATGGCTACACCTTC
>few|TRBV20-1|TRBJ2-7|NA
CSARKVAYEQYF
TGCAGTGCTCGAAAGGTGGCGTACGAGCAGTACTTC
>few|TRBV20-1|TRBJ2-2|NA
CSARDTTANTGELFF
TGCAGTGCTAGAGATACGACAGCTAACACCGGGGAGCTGTTTTTT
>NA|TRBV6-2/TRBV6-3|TRBJ2-5|TRBD1
CASRTGGNQETQYF
TGTGCCAGCCGGACAGGGGGCAACCAAGAGACCCAGTACTTC
>few|TRBV28|TRBJ2-5|NA
CASSLPWAAAETQYF
TGTGCCAGCAGTTTACCTTGGGCAGCGGCAGAGACCCAGTACTTC
>many|TRBV5-1|TRBJ2-5|NA
CASSSREETQYF
TGCGCCAGCAGCTCCAGGGAAGAGACCCAGTACTTC
>many|TRBV7-2|TRBJ2-1|TRBD2
CASSLIPSGRYNEQFF
TGTGCCAGCAGCTTAATCCCTAGCGGGAGGTATAATGAGCAGTTCTTC
>many|TRBV6-4|TRBJ1-2|NA
CASRPSNDYGYTF
TGTGCCAGCAGACCTTCGAACGACTATGGCTACACCTTC
>NA|TRBV4-1|TRBJ2-4|NA
CASSQVISRRGQNIQYF
TGCGCCAGCAGCCAAGTTATTTCCCGGAGGGGGCAAAACATTCAGTACTTC
>NA|TRBV6-2/TRBV6-3|TRBJ2-1|NA
CASSVEGGNEQFF
TGTGCCTCTTCGGTGGAGGGTGGGAATGAGCAGTTCTTC
>NA|TRBV12-3/TRBV12-4|TRBJ1-1|TRBD1
CASSSGTVEAFF
TGTGCCAGCAGTTCCGGGACAGTAGAAGCTTTCTTT
>few|TRBV6-5|TRBJ2-5|NA
CASSSKSARDKETQYF
TGTGCCAGCAGTTCAAAATCCGCCCGGGATAAAGAGACCCAGTACTTC
>few|TRBV7-9|TRBJ2-3|NA
CASSQRLGTDTQYF
TGTGCCAGCAGCCAGAGACTCGGGACAGATACGCAGTATTTT
>many|TRBV25-1|TRBJ2-7|NA
CASSVYYEQYF
TGTGCCAGCAGTGTTTACTACGAGCAGTACTTC